One and the same sample provided the 25 T cell receptor beta chains below, sequenced in a study of metastatic and nonmetastatic thyroid tumors. With MiXCR, TCRdb reprocessed the PCR reads. The sample has 50,000 to 60,000 clones; about a sixth are singletons. Thyroid surgery was performed in patients who had received no treatment beforehand. Sequenced material: blood. These receptors originate from a female donor with papillary thyroid cancer or a benign thyroid nodule (not recorded which). Some clones in this sample may be carry-over from other donors' samples.

The table lists this clone with many counts. J is TRBJ2-7 and V is TRBV5-4; 13 bases are shared with TRBD2. Germline values: CDR1 SGHNT, CDR2 YYREEE (reference sequence). The CDR3 consists of 17 residues. V trimming: 3 bases; J trimming: 3 bases; junction bases outside the gene matches: 9. This chain's CDR3 is CASSWGLAGPQDYEQYF. Here the CDR3 DNA reads TGTGCCAGCAGCTGGGGACTAGCGGGACCGCAGGACTACGAGCAGTACTTC.

In regard to this clone: One junction end disagrees with the germline gene, perhaps due to a read error. The chain employs TRBV24-1 and TRBJ2-2; D may be TRBD2 (5 bases). This CDR3 is 12 amino acids long. Germline CDR1 reads KGHDR; CDR2 reads SFDVKD. As DNA, the CDR3 is TGTGCCACCGTCAGCAGGACTTGGGATCTGTTTTTT. Protein product: CATVSRTWDLFF.

This clone has ten or more counts. V is TRBV11-2 and J is TRBJ1-2, with TRBD1 as a possible D gene (5 bases). V lost 4 bases and J 5 bases, leaving 17 bases between the germline ends. CDR1 and CDR2 (germline): SGHAT, FQNNGV. There are 15 residues in the CDR3. CDR3 in DNA: TGTGCCAGCAGCTACCTTCGGACACCTCAGTATGGCTACACCTTC. It specifies CASSYLRTPQYGYTF.

This clone was counted many times. The V and J genes are TRBV7-9 and TRBJ2-3, with D perhaps TRBD1 or TRBD2 (5 bases each). Trimming left V 8 bases short and J 0 bases short, with 15 bases between. In germline, CDR1 is SEHNR, CDR2 FQNEAQ (reference sequence). The CDR3 is made up of 15 amino acids. As DNA, the CDR3 is TGTGCCAGCGGGACGTGGGACGGAAGCACAGATACGCAGTATTTT. This sequence encodes CASGTWDGSTDTQYF.

This clone appeared a few times. The chain couples TRBV28 to TRBJ1-6; TRBD1 is a possible D gene (5 bases). Per germline, CDR1 MDHEN and CDR2 SYDVKM. The CDR3 extends over 17 amino acids. V shed 3 bases and J shed 4 bases, with 16 bases lying between them. The CDR3 reads CASSFWDLGGYNSPLHF. In DNA, the CDR3 is TGTGCCAGCAGTTTTTGGGACCTGGGTGGGTATAATTCACCCCTCCACTTT.

As to this clone: Mismatch with germline at one junction end may stem from a read error. Other DNA sequences from this sample encode an identical CDR3 as well. The V gene is TRBV27, the J gene TRBJ1-2; TRBD1 is a possible D gene (5 bases). The germline V gene has CDR1 MNHEY and CDR2 SMNVEV (reference sequence). The CDR3 has 15 residues. The CDR3 sequence: CASSLSVGGRGGYTF. The CDR3 DNA is TGTGCCAGCAGCTTATCGGTCGGGGGTAGGGGTGGATACACCTTC.

This clone showed up just a few times. The chain has TRBV6-5 and TRBJ2-3; the D gene could be TRBD1 or TRBD2 (5 bases each). The CDR3 extends over 17 amino acids. The V gene lost 6 bases and the J gene lost 2 bases, with 21 bases spanning the gap. Germline values: CDR1 MNHEY, CDR2 SVGAGI. CDR3 DNA: TGTGCCAGCAGCTTAACACCGGGATCGGGGCACACAGATACGCAGTATTTT. Protein product: CASSLTPGSGHTDTQYF.

This clone occurred once. A much larger clone is a single base away; this may be a read error. The chain recombines TRBV7-9 with TRBJ2-1, with 9 nucleotides matching TRBD2. CDR1 is SEHNR and CDR2 is FQNEAQ in the germline V gene (reference sequence). Losses at the gene ends were 6 bases for V and 9 bases for J; bases not matched to a gene: 9. CDR3 length: 14 residues. Here the CDR3 DNA reads TGTGCCAGCAGTCGACTAGCGGTAGAGAGTGAGCAGTTCTTC. Protein: CASSRLAVESEQFF.

This clone was seen ten or more times. This chain uses TRBV9 with TRBJ2-5; no clear D. Germline CDR1 and CDR2: SGDLS and YYNGEE. Between the trimmed V and J ends, which lost 2 bases and 5 bases, there was a span of 10 bases. The CDR3 is 13 residues long. The CDR3 loop is CASSVTGMETQYF. The CDR3 DNA sequence: TGTGCCAGCAGCGTGACTGGGATGGAGACCCAGTACTTC.

This clone came up a few times. The chain employs TRBV28 and TRBJ2-5; the match to TRBD1 covers 7 bases. Losses at the gene ends were 7 bases for V and 5 bases for J; bases not matched to a gene: 10. The germline CDR1 and CDR2 sequences are MDHEN and SYDVKM. This CDR3 is built from 14 residues. CDR3 nucleotides: TGTGCCAGCATTTTCAAGGGGGCTCAGGAGACCCAGTACTTC. Amino acids: CASIFKGAQETQYF.

This clone was seen only a few times. The V call is TRBV9, the J call TRBJ1-2, with a tentative D call TRBD1 (5 bases). Germline CDR1 is SGDLS and CDR2 is YYNGEE. Deletions cut 2 bases from V and 7 bases from J, with 9 bases between. The CDR3 consists of 12 residues. The CDR3 DNA sequence: TGTGCCAGCAGCGTGGGACCAGGTGGCTACACCTTC. Translation gives CASSVGPGGYTF.

This clone was found many times. The chain combines TRBV25-1 with TRBJ1-2; perhaps TRBD1 as D (5 bases). V was pared by 8 bases and J by 5 bases, with 12 bases between. This CDR3 has 12 residues. Germline V gene data show CDR1 as MGHDK and CDR2 as SYGVNS. CDR3 residues: CASGKTGYGYTF. CDR3 coding DNA: TGTGCCAGCGGAAAAACAGGTTATGGCTACACCTTC.

This clone is classed as medium-sized. The chain links TRBV28 to TRBJ2-7; D perhaps matches TRBD2 (5 bases). The CDR3 is made up of 12 amino acids. Deletions cut 2 bases from V and 4 bases from J, with 6 bases between. Looked up from germline, CDR1 is MDHEN and CDR2 is SYDVKM. This CDR3 reads CASSLEGYEQYF. CDR3 coding DNA: TGTGCCAGCAGTTTAGAGGGTTACGAGCAGTACTTC. The complete variable domain, with remaining parts taken from reference TRBV28 and TRBJ2-7, reads DVKVTQSSRYLVKRTGEKVFLECVQDMDHENMFWYRQDPGLGLRLIYFSYDVKMKEKGDIPEGYSVSREKKERFSLILESASTNQTSMYLCASSLEGYEQYFGPGTRLTVT.

Points on this clone: One end of the junction fails to match germline, which may point to a read error. The rearrangement links TRBV6-2 or TRBV6-3 to TRBJ2-2; 8 positions agree with TRBD1. Germline assignment: CDR1 MNHEY and CDR2 SVGEGT. This CDR3 region has 18 residues. The CDR3 sequence is CASSYTPGAGGRTGEMFF. DNA for the CDR3: TGTGCCAGCAGTTACACCCCCGGGGCAGGGGGCCGAACCGGGGAGATGTTTTTT.

The gene calls are TRBV20-1 and TRBJ2-2, with 9 bases matching TRBD1. The CDR3 length is 14 residues. Germline trimming cut 5 bases from V and 14 bases from J; bases unmatched to any gene: 15. Per germline, CDR1 DFQATT and CDR2 SNEGSKA (reference sequence). For the CDR3, the DNA is TGCAGTGCTCCGGGACAGGGAACAGTCGTTGATCTGTTTTTT. Protein product: CSAPGQGTVVDLFF.

The table lists this clone with many counts. The chain carries TRBV20-1 and TRBJ2-7; no definite D call. Germline CDR1 and CDR2: DFQATT and SNEGSKA (reference sequence). This CDR3 region has 13 residues. Trimming cost V 0 bases and J 0 bases, with 6 bases left between them. The DNA for the CDR3 is TGCAGTGCTAGAGACAGATTCTCCTACGAGCAGTACTTC. It is translated as CSARDRFSYEQYF.

This clone was seen repeatedly, ten times or more. J is TRBJ2-5 and V is TRBV9, with TRBD1 identical over 9 bases. V trimming: 2 bases; J trimming: 5 bases; junction bases outside the gene matches: 10. Germline V gene data show CDR1 as SGDLS and CDR2 as YYNGEE. The CDR3 runs to 16 residues. The CDR3 DNA reads as TGTGCCAGCAGCGTCAGGGGACAGGGTCTGGGCGAGACCCAGTACTTC. As protein: CASSVRGQGLGETQYF.

Comment on this clone: Relative to the germline gene, one junction end is altered; a read error may explain this. The chain combines TRBV10-3 with TRBJ2-1, with 7 nucleotides matching TRBD2. The V gene's germline CDR1 is ENHRY and CDR2 SYGVKD. The CDR3 has 13 amino acids. The CDR3 DNA reads as TGTCCCATCAGTGGGGGGGTATCGGGTGAGCAGTTCTTC. Its translation is CPISGGVSGEQFF.

This clone was seen at least ten times. The rearrangement links TRBV30 to TRBJ1-2; D call uncertain. V lost 3 bases to trimming and J lost 4 bases, with 15 bases between them. The CDR3 spans 14 residues. Per germline, CDR1 GTSNPN and CDR2 SVGIG (reference sequence). The CDR3 DNA reads as TGTGCCTGGAGCTTTGGAAATCTGGGCTATGGCTACACCTTC. Translation: CAWSFGNLGYGYTF.

This clone has ten or more counts. The CDR3 DNA follows: TGTGCCAGCAGCCCGACAGAATTATCGAATTACAATGAGCAGTTCTTC. Amino acids: CASSPTELSNYNEQFF. The gene calls are TRBV7-6 and TRBJ2-1, with D maybe TRBD1 (5 bases). The CDR3 consists of 16 residues. With 5 bases removed from V and 4 bases from J, the gap between germline ends came to 18 bases. Germline V gene data show CDR1 as SGHVS and CDR2 as FNYEAQ.

There are many counts of this clone. The gene calls are TRBV5-1 and TRBJ1-1; the D gene is possibly TRBD1 (6 bases). Germline loops: CDR1 SGHRS, CDR2 YFSETQ. There are 12 residues in the CDR3. The CDR3 spells CPGGGHNTEAFF. As DNA, the CDR3 is TGCCCTGGGGGGGGGCATAACACTGAAGCTTTCTTT.

This clone showed up many times. This chain joins TRBV12-3 or TRBV12-4 and TRBJ1-2; D is unclear. This CDR3 is built from 13 residues. Trimming pared 6 bases from V and 5 bases from J, leaving 13 bases between. The CDR3 loop is CASSLGLGYGYTF. The CDR3 DNA is TGTGCCAGCAGCCTAGGGCTTGGGTATGGCTACACCTTC.

In this sample, this clone turned up many times. The chain has TRBV7-2 and TRBJ1-2; D call uncertain. The CDR3 consists of 13 residues. V was shortened by 1 base and J by 0 bases, with 3 bases between the two germline ends. The germline V gene has CDR1 SGHTA and CDR2 FQGNSA. DNA for the CDR3: TGTGCCAGCAGCTTAGATCCTAACTATGGCTACACCTTC. Its translation: CASSLDPNYGYTF. The entire variable domain, with the rest obtained from reference TRBV7-2 and TRBJ1-2, is as follows: GAGVSQSPSNKVTEKGKDVELRCDPISGHTALYWYRQSLGQGLEFLIYFQGNSAPDKSGLPSDRFSAERTGGSVSTLTIQRTQQEDSAVYLCASSLDPNYGYTFGSGTRLTVV.

A word on this clone: A much bigger clone sits one base away, suggesting this may be a read error. The chain is built from TRBV5-4 and TRBJ2-2, with D perhaps TRBD1 (6 bases). The germline CDR1 and CDR2 sequences are SGHNT and YYREEE (reference sequence). CDR3 length: 15 amino acids. Written as DNA, the CDR3 is TGTGTCAGCAGCACGCCGCGCAAGGGGGCCGGGGAGCTGTTTTTT. Residues: CVSSTPRKGAGELFF.

This clone is categorized as medium-sized. This chain uses TRBV2 with TRBJ2-7; D gene unclear. The V end lost 5 bases, the J end lost 5 bases, and 13 bases lay between the germline ends. Per the germline V gene, CDR1 is SNHLY and CDR2 is FYNNEI. The CDR3 is made up of 13 amino acids. The CDR3 loop is CASSLTDIDEQYF. The CDR3 DNA follows: TGTGCCAGCAGTCTCACAGATATCGACGAGCAGTACTTC.